The entry that follows covers one T cell receptor beta chain sequence. The sample originates from a study of blood T cell repertoires in COVID-19. Across the study: Researchers got acute and convalescent COVID-19 samples from the United States, Italy and Spain. T cells, B-cell-depleted T cells, or PBMCs provided the cDNA or gDNA that served as material.

As originally analysed: Amplification of reference gene primers was used by the study to estimate nucleated cell counts. Sequencing used immunoSEQ multiplex PCR; TCRdb keeps in-frame clones, though not all of them. D and trimming come from the DNA, and the V and J calls and clone size come from that table. The sample lists more than 150,000 clones; about 88% were seen once. The germline CDR1 and CDR2 sequences are SEHNR and FQNEAQ (reference sequence). The CDR3 length is 15 residues. V gave up 4 bases and J gave up 4 bases, with 13 bases separating them. The TCR originated in a man aged 65-85 years with active or convalescent COVID-19. What was sequenced was peripheral blood. The genes are TRBV7-9 and TRBJ1-4; D is possibly TRBD1 (6 bases). The CDR3: CASSSGQLYNEKLFF. The DNA for the CDR3 is TGTGCCAGCAGCTCTGGACAGCTTTATAATGAAAAACTGTTTTTT.